This T cell receptor (beta chain) was identified in a study of tumor-infiltrating lymphocytes in primary liver carcinoma. Findings of the study overall: Tumor samples exhibited a significantly greater top-250-clone fraction than blood samples (p = 0.039).

Bulk tissue was left unsorted, and RNA and DNA were co-extracted from 20-30 mg of it. Constant-region priming of around 500 ng total RNA yielded TCR beta cDNA. Nested multiplex PCR, run for three rounds with slightly modified ARM-PCR, yielded TCR beta libraries. MiXCR was run by TCRdb on the multiplex PCR reads, yielding one entry per CDR3 protein. The sample yields roughly 50,000 distinct CDR3 sequences, over 65% seen once. About this clonotype: What it binds is unknown. Being one base from a much bigger clone, this may be a read error.

This TCR was sampled from a man aged 35 to 55 with primary liver carcinoma and hepatitis B virus infection. The sequencing input was liver tumor tissue from sampling region 2. Subset meaning: tumor region T2, inferior pole.

The CDR3 sequence: CTTSDSDRGTQYF. The DNA of the CDR3 is TGTACCACCAGTGATTCCGACAGGGGCACGCAGTATTTT. V and J are TRBV24-1 and TRBJ2-3; TRBD1 matches 8 bases. Looked up from germline, CDR1 is KGHDR and CDR2 is SFDVKD. CDR3 size: 13 residues.